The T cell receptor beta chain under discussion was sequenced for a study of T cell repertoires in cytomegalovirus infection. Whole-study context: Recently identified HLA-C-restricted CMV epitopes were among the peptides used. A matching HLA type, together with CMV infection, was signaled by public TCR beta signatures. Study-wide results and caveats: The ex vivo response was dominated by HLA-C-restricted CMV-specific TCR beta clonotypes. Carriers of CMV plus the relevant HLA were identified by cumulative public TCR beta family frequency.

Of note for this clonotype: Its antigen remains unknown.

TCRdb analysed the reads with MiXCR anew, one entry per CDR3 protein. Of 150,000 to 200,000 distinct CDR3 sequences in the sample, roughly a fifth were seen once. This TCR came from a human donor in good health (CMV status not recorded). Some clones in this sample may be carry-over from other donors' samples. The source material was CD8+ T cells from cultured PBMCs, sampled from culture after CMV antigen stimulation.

For the CDR3, the DNA is TGTGCCAGCAGTTTTCGGTCTAGCGGAGATACGCAGTATTTT. Its protein product is CASSFRSSGDTQYF. This sequence joins TRBV12-3 or TRBV12-4 and TRBJ2-3; the match to TRBD2 covers 7 bases. The CDR3 extends over 14 amino acids. V lost 3 bases and J lost 5; bases outside the gene matches: 5.